Each of the 8 T cell receptor beta chains below was sequenced from the same sample in a study of CD8+ T cells in alopecia areata. Following extraction, RNA underwent reverse transcription to cDNA, which served as the sequencing template. Clones were sequenced by immunoSEQ multiplex PCR, and TCRdb holds only the in-frame ones, with some missing. This table holds 220,000 or so clones, more than 45% found once. Sequenced here: CD4+ T cells sorted from blood, sampled at week 0. These receptors all come from a human donor with alopecia areata.

V gene TRBV30 combines with J gene TRBJ2-5; 12 nucleotides agree with TRBD2. From germline, CDR1 is GTSNPN and CDR2 SVGIG (reference sequence). This CDR3 has 14 residues. Trimming cost V 3 bases and J 5 bases; bases outside gene matches: 4. The CDR3 spells CAWSLTSGSETQYF. The DNA for the CDR3 is TGTGCCTGGAGCCTGACTAGCGGGAGTGAGACCCAGTACTTC.

The chain uses TRBV7-9 and TRBJ2-6, with D possibly TRBD2 on 5 matching bases. The CDR3 extends over 15 amino acids. With 5 bases removed from V and 0 bases from J, the gap between germline ends came to 8 bases. The germline CDR1 and CDR2 sequences are SEHNR and FQNEAQ (reference sequence). The CDR3 sequence: CASSTRDSGANVLTF. CDR3 DNA: TGTGCCAGCAGCACCCGGGACTCTGGGGCCAACGTCCTGACTTTC. Full variable domain (remainder filled in from reference TRBV7-9 and TRBJ2-6): DTGVSQNPRHKITKRGQNVTFRCDPISEHNRLYWYRQTLGQGPEFLTYFQNEAQLEKSRLLSDRFSAERPKGSFSTLEIQRTEQGDSAMYLCASSTRDSGANVLTFGAGSRLTVL.

This clone has just one count. The rearrangement links TRBV13 to TRBJ1-1; D is unresolved. From germline, CDR1 is PRHDT and CDR2 FYEKMQ (reference sequence). V was pared by 4 bases and J by 10 bases, with 13 bases between. The CDR3 length is 12 residues. In nucleotides, the CDR3 is TGTGCCAGCAGCTCCTCGAGGCGGGTAGCTTTCTTT. Translation gives CASSSSRRVAFF.

The V and J genes are TRBV6-5 and TRBJ1-2; no firm D call. V dropped 0 bases and J dropped 2 bases, with 13 bases sitting between them. Germline V CDR1 and CDR2: MNHEY, SVGAGI. This CDR3 has 16 amino acids. The CDR3 reads CASSYSTGRTNYGYTF. CDR3 nucleotides: TGTGCCAGCAGTTACTCAACCGGACGGACCAACTATGGCTACACCTTC.

This clone was seen only a few times. V gene TRBV6-1 combines with J gene TRBJ1-6, with a possible D match to TRBD1 (6 bases). Germline CDR1 and CDR2: MNHNS and SASEGT. V lost 8 bases and J lost 7, with 15 bases in between. This CDR3 has 14 amino acids. The CDR3 DNA reads as TGTGCCAGCGGTGTGACAGGTCAAAATTCACCCCTCCACTTT. It translates to CASGVTGQNSPLHF.

The chain is built from TRBV7-9 and TRBJ2-2; 9 bases line up with TRBD1. The CDR3 totals 15 residues. Germline V gives CDR1 SEHNR, CDR2 FQNEAQ (reference sequence). The J segment lost 5 bases and the V segment lost 5 bases, leaving 6 bases of the junction unmatched. The CDR3 DNA sequence: TGTGCCAGCAGCCGGACCGGACAGGGGACCGGGGAGCTGTTTTTT. Its protein product is CASSRTGQGTGELFF.

The chain uses TRBV7-9 and TRBJ2-7; D may be TRBD1 (6 bases). The CDR3 contains 14 residues. V was clipped by 6 bases and J by 4 bases, with 16 bases between them. Germline CDR1 SEHNR, CDR2 FQNEAQ (reference sequence). DNA of the CDR3: TGTGCCAGCAGTCTACAACAGGGCCTTTACGAGCAGTACTTC. This encodes CASSLQQGLYEQYF. Based on the CDR3 plus reference TRBV7-9 and TRBJ2-7, the full variable domain is DTGVSQNPRHKITKRGQNVTFRCDPISEHNRLYWYRQTLGQGPEFLTYFQNEAQLEKSRLLSDRFSAERPKGSFSTLEIQRTEQGDSAMYLCASSLQQGLYEQYFGPGTRLTVT.

The chain joins TRBV7-9 to TRBJ2-7, with TRBD1 identical over 7 bases. The CDR3 has 13 amino acids. The trim removed 7 bases at V and 0 bases at J, leaving 3 bases unmatched. Germline V CDR1 and CDR2: SEHNR, FQNEAQ (reference sequence). Here the CDR3 DNA reads TGTGCCAGCACCGGACAGGACTCCTACGAGCAGTACTTC. This gives the protein CASTGQDSYEQYF.